Here is one TCR beta chain with its context. As yet, its antigen is unknown. The data were taken from a study of post-analysis software for immune sequencing data. Study background: Patients had relapsing-remitting, secondary progressive or progressive-relapsing multiple sclerosis; some lacked subtype. The study's findings and limits: Strong co-clustering by F measure was seen for same-batch samples. Compared with controls, patients had more of five or six TRBV segments, including TRBV5-6, TRBV5-1 and TRBV20-1. Significantly decreased normalized Chao1 diversity was recorded for multiple sclerosis patients relative to controls.

cDNA libraries for TCR beta contained unique molecular identifiers. The yield from about 1 to 10 million T cells was roughly 500,000 cDNA molecules in total. TCRdb passed the PCR reads through MiXCR, listing each CDR3 protein once. Of hundreds of thousands of distinct CDR3 sequences in the sample, 53% are singletons; the top ten hold around 4.5%. The CDR3 is 14 residues long. CDR1 and CDR2 from the germline V gene are SQVTM and ANQGSEA. V was trimmed by 7 bases and J by 3 bases, leaving 17 bases between them. Material: blood. The receptor was derived from a girl aged 10-17 years with multiple sclerosis. This rearrangement joins TRBV29-1 to TRBJ2-3; TRBD2 might be the D (5 bases). CDR3 in amino acids: CSATGPSGTDTQYF. The CDR3 nucleotides read TGCAGCGCCACCGGACCGTCGGGAACAGATACGCAGTATTTT.